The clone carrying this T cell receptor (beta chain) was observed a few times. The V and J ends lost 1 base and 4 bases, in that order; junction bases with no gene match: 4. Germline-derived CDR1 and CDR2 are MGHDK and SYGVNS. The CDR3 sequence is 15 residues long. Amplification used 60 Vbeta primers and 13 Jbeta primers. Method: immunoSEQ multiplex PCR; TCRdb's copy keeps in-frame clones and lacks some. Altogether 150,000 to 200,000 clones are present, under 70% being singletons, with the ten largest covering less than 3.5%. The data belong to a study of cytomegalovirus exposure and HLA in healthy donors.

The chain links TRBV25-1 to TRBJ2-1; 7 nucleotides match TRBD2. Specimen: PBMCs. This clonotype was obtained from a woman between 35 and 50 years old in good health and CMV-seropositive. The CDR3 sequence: CASSEFGGGYNEQFF. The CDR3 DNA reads TGTGCCAGCAGTGAATTTGGGGGAGGGTACAATGAGCAGTTCTTC.